This T cell receptor (beta chain) was identified in a study of cytomegalovirus exposure and HLA in healthy donors. Looking at the study overall: Unique TCRs numbering some 80 million, obtained from HLA-typed donors, made up an early data release. General study results and limits: As confirmed in vitro, a few CMV-associated chains were specific for CMV antigens. What a later analysis showed was that several of the most significant clusters appeared linked to common viral pathogens.

As for this clone: Its antigen remains unidentified.

Per the germline V gene, CDR1 is LNHDA and CDR2 is SQIVND (reference sequence). V shed 6 bases and J shed 8 bases, with 17 bases lying between them. The CDR3 consists of 14 residues. It was with 60 Vbeta and 13 Jbeta primers that the PCR ran. In the original workflow: Roughly 80 million unique TCR beta chains, some 11 million shared, were counted in a later analysis. Method: immunoSEQ multiplex PCR; TCRdb's copy keeps in-frame clones and lacks some. V and J calls and clone size follow that table, whereas D and trimming were derived from the DNA. The repertoire holds about 140,000 clones, 78% seen once, with about 3.2% in the top ten.

This sequence joins TRBV19 and TRBJ1-5; a weak D match, TRBD1 (6 bases). The clonotype originates from a female donor in good health and CMV-seronegative. Sequenced: PBMCs. The CDR3 nucleotides read TGTGCCAGTAGGACAGGCGGTTTTCGGGAGCCCCAGCATTTT. This translates into CASRTGGFREPQHF.